The present T cell receptor beta chain was sequenced within a study of T cell repertoires in cytomegalovirus infection. Study-level background: Public TCR beta signatures were indicative of both CMV infection and a matching HLA type.

TCRdb re-derived calls from the reads in MiXCR, one entry per CDR3 protein. Seen here are some 110,000 distinct CDR3 sequences, 10% observed once, and the top ten hold around 33%. The V gene lost 5 bases and the J gene lost 3 bases, with 10 bases spanning the gap. There are 13 residues in the CDR3. The germline gives CDR1 SGHNT, CDR2 YENEEA. This clonotype was found many times. Its target is not known. Study findings and constraints: Frequencies of public TCR beta families were cumulated, and this identified carriers of CMV plus the relevant HLA. Dominant in the ex vivo response were TCR beta clonotypes restricted by HLA-C and specific for CMV.

This chain links TRBV11-3 with TRBJ1-1; D gene uncertain. This TCR came from a human donor in good health (CMV status not recorded). Some clones in this sample may be carry-over from other donors' samples. Sequences were obtained from PBMCs, sequenced either directly or after in vitro stimulation (not recorded which). The CDR3 spells CASSDTPDTEAFF. CDR3 DNA sequence: TGTGCCAGCAGCGATACCCCGGACACTGAAGCTTTCTTT.